Listed here are 20 T cell receptor beta chains from one sample, sequenced in a study of blood T cell repertoires in COVID-19. Method: immunoSEQ multiplex PCR; TCRdb's copy keeps in-frame clones and lacks some. The top ten clones hold roughly 2.3% of a sample with 55,000 to 80,000 clones, 80% to 90% of them seen once. Specimen: peripheral blood. Receptors originate from a human donor in a cohort sampled during active COVID-19.

The chain links TRBV10-1 to TRBJ2-3, with 7 bases that match TRBD2. CDR1 WNHNN and CDR2 SYGVQD come from the germline V gene (reference sequence). V was clipped by 4 bases and J by 8 bases; unmatched bases: 18. The CDR3 length is 17 residues. CDR3 protein: CASSGGRVASGPGTQYF. The CDR3 DNA reads TGCGCCAGCAGTGGGGGACGTGTGGCTAGCGGTCCGGGTACGCAGTATTTT.

This chain connects TRBV4-1 to TRBJ2-5; no definite D call. The CDR3 consists of 14 residues. Germline V gene lookup returns CDR1 MGHRA and CDR2 YSYEKL. Trimming left V 0 bases short and J 4 bases short, with 9 bases between. As DNA, the CDR3 is TGCGCCAGCAGCCAAGAAGTTGGGCGAGAGACCCAGTACTTC. It translates to CASSQEVGRETQYF.

This chain connects TRBV18 to TRBJ1-6; D is unclear. Germline V gene data show CDR1 as KGHSH and CDR2 as LQKENI. Trimming shortened V by 3 bases and J by 0 bases, and 9 bases separated the two germline ends. The length of the CDR3 is 16 residues. This CDR3 reads CASSPVLSSYNSPLHF. In DNA form, the CDR3 reads TGTGCCAGCTCACCCGTCTTGAGCTCCTATAATTCACCCCTCCACTTT.

V usage is TRBV5-4 and J usage is TRBJ2-6; no firm D call. V was trimmed by 1 base and J by 0 bases, leaving 5 bases between them. The CDR3 is made up of 15 amino acids. Per the germline V gene, CDR1 is SGHNT and CDR2 is YYREEE (reference sequence). The chain's CDR3 is CASSLLSSGANVLTF. CDR3 in DNA: TGTGCCAGCAGCTTGTTGAGCTCTGGGGCCAACGTCCTGACTTTC.

V gene TRBV5-1 combines with J gene TRBJ2-2, with unresolved D. This CDR3 region has 11 residues. Trimming took 4 bases from V and 8 from J, leaving 6 bases between them. Germline assignment: CDR1 SGHRS and CDR2 YFSETQ. The CDR3 coding sequence is TGCGCCAGCAGCACGGTAGGGGAGCTGTTTTTT. As protein: CASSTVGELFF.

The V gene is TRBV7-2, the J gene TRBJ1-1; no firm D call. Germline V lookup: CDR1 SGHTA, CDR2 FQGNSA. The CDR3 runs to 14 residues. Trimming removed 4 bases from V and 5 bases from J, with 14 bases in between. The CDR3 DNA reads TGTGCCAGCAGCTCCCCAGCGGCAGGTACTGAAGCTTTCTTT. Protein: CASSSPAAGTEAFF.

This clone was observed a few times. The V gene is TRBV5-4, the J gene TRBJ1-1, with TRBD1 matching 7 bases. The CDR3 contains 13 residues. Germline loops: CDR1 SGHNT, CDR2 YYREEE (reference sequence). The V segment lost 4 bases and the J segment 7 bases; nucleotides outside the gene matches: 7. CDR3 in amino acids: CASSVTGVGEAFF. In DNA, the CDR3 is TGTGCCAGCAGCGTAACAGGGGTAGGTGAAGCTTTCTTT.

The gene calls are TRBV27 and TRBJ2-1, with D tentatively TRBD1 (5 bases). V dropped 5 bases and J dropped 1 base, with 9 bases sitting between them. The CDR3 loop spans 14 amino acids. CDR1 MNHEY and CDR2 SMNVEV come from the germline V gene (reference sequence). The CDR3 coding sequence is TGTGCCAGCAGTCACCAGGGTTCCTACAATGAGCAGTTCTTC. It encodes CASSHQGSYNEQFF.

This chain connects TRBV10-1 to TRBJ2-7, with 11 bases lining up with TRBD2. CDR1 WNHNN and CDR2 SYGVQD come from the germline V gene (reference sequence). The length of the CDR3 is 15 residues. J was trimmed by 4 bases and V by 2 bases; bases with no gene match: 4. The CDR3 region is CASSEPLAGEYEQYF. CDR3 sequence (DNA): TGCGCCAGCAGTGAGCCACTAGCGGGAGAATACGAGCAGTACTTC.

The rearrangement uses TRBV28 and TRBJ1-5; 9 bases line up with TRBD1. Germline trimming cut 4 bases from V and 6 bases from J; bases unmatched to any gene: 7. CDR1 is MDHEN and CDR2 is SYDVKM in the germline V gene. The CDR3 length is 15 residues. CDR3 bases: TGTGCCAGCAGTTGGGGGGACAGGGTACGTCAGCCCCAGCATTTT. Its translation: CASSWGDRVRQPQHF.

CDR3 region: CASSSTAQLNYGYTF. The CDR3 DNA is TGTGCCAGCAGCTCGACAGCGCAACTTAACTATGGCTACACCTTC. The rearrangement uses TRBV13 and TRBJ1-2, with D maybe TRBD1 (5 bases). The germline CDR1 and CDR2 sequences are PRHDT and FYEKMQ (reference sequence). The CDR3 length is 15 residues. The V and J ends lost 4 bases and 1 base respectively, with 13 bases between them.

The V call is TRBV2, the J call TRBJ2-7; TRBD2 agrees at 12 bases. This CDR3 spans 15 amino acids. Unmatched junction bases numbered 4, after V lost 1 base and J lost 6 bases. Per germline, CDR1 SNHLY and CDR2 FYNNEI. The CDR3 region is CASSEGLAGGLEQYF. CDR3 nucleotide sequence: TGTGCCAGCAGTGAAGGTCTAGCGGGGGGGCTCGAGCAGTACTTC. Full variable domain (rest looked up from reference TRBV2 and TRBJ2-7): EPEVTQTPSHQVTQMGQEVILRCVPISNHLYFYWYRQILGQKVEFLVSFYNNEISEKSEIFDDQFSVERPDGSNFTLKIRSTKLEDSAMYFCASSEGLAGGLEQYFGPGTRLTVT.

The chain is built from TRBV28 and TRBJ2-7, with 12 bases fitting TRBD1. With 5 bases clipped from V and 3 bases from J, the junction kept 17 bases outside the gene matches. Germline V gene data show CDR1 as MDHEN and CDR2 as SYDVKM. The CDR3 runs to 19 residues. For the CDR3, the DNA is TGTGCCAGCAGTCGAAACTTGGGACAGGGGGCTAGCGGGAACTACGAGCAGTACTTC. Translating it yields CASSRNLGQGASGNYEQYF.

The count of this clone is one. The chain combines TRBV27 with TRBJ2-1; perhaps TRBD1 as D (5 bases). This CDR3 contains 17 residues. The germline V and J ends were trimmed by 2 bases and 0 bases, with 14 bases remaining between them. CDR1 and CDR2 (germline): MNHEY, SMNVEV (reference sequence). CDR3 region: CASSLPPQGYSYNEQFF. The CDR3 coding sequence is TGTGCCAGCAGTTTACCTCCCCAGGGATACTCCTACAATGAGCAGTTCTTC.

V is TRBV9 and J is TRBJ2-5, with a tentative D call TRBD1 (6 bases). Germline assignment: CDR1 SGDLS and CDR2 YYNGEE. The V end lost 4 bases, the J end lost 5 bases, and 12 bases lay between the germline ends. The CDR3 runs 13 residues. The CDR3 region is CASSKGEWETQYF. CDR3 in DNA: TGTGCCAGCAGCAAGGGGGAATGGGAGACCCAGTACTTC.

In this sample, this clone turned up once. The chain couples TRBV7-6 to TRBJ2-1; TRBD2 agrees at 7 bases. Looked up from germline, CDR1 is SGHVS and CDR2 is FNYEAQ. The trim removed 1 base at V and 5 bases at J, leaving 8 bases unmatched. The CDR3 runs to 16 residues. DNA for the CDR3: TGTGCCAGCAGCTTAGTGGCAGCGGGGCTAAACAATGAGCAGTTCTTC. Amino acid sequence: CASSLVAAGLNNEQFF.

This chain connects TRBV27 to TRBJ2-7, with 10 bases fitting TRBD1. Germline V CDR1 and CDR2: MNHEY, SMNVEV (reference sequence). The CDR3 contains 14 residues. After removal of 1 base from V and 6 bases from J, the junction contained 3 bases not matched to a gene. CDR3 DNA: TGTGCCAGCAGTTTATACGGACAGGGGGGCGAGCAGTACTTC. Its translation: CASSLYGQGGEQYF.

The V and J genes are TRBV6-2 or TRBV6-3 and TRBJ1-2; D might be TRBD1 (6 bases). Trimming removed 2 bases at V and 5 bases at J, with 9 bases between. This CDR3 has 13 amino acids. The germline gives CDR1 MNHEY, CDR2 SVGEGT. The CDR3: CASSYATGYGYTF. The CDR3 DNA is TGTGCCAGCAGTTACGCAACAGGGTATGGCTACACCTTC.

The chain joins TRBV9 to TRBJ2-3, with 7 bases that match TRBD2. Germline loops: CDR1 SGDLS, CDR2 YYNGEE. The CDR3 extends over 16 amino acids. V was pared by 0 bases and J by 5 bases, with 9 bases of the junction left unmatched. CDR3 protein: CASSVGAGAGEDTQYF. In DNA form, the CDR3 reads TGTGCCAGCAGCGTAGGGGCGGGAGCTGGCGAAGATACGCAGTATTTT.

The gene calls are TRBV28 and TRBJ1-2, with 10 bases identical to TRBD1. The CDR3 spans 14 residues. V dropped 1 base and J dropped 14; count of bases not matched to a gene: 10. Germline V CDR1 and CDR2: MDHEN, SYDVKM. CDR3 DNA: TGTGCCAGCAGTTTATCCCCCGGGACAGGGGTATATACCTTC. It is translated as CASSLSPGTGVYTF.